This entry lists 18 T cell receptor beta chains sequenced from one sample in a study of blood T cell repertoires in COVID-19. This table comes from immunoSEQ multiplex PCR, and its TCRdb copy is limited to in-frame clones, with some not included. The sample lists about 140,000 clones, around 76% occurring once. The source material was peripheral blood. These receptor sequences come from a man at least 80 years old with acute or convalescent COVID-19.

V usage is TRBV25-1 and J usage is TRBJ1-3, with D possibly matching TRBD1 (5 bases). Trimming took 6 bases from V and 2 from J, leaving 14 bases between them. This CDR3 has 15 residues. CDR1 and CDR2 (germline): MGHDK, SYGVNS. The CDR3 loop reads CASSSTGGTGNTIYF. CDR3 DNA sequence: TGTGCCAGCAGCTCCACGGGGGGGACTGGAAACACCATATATTTT.

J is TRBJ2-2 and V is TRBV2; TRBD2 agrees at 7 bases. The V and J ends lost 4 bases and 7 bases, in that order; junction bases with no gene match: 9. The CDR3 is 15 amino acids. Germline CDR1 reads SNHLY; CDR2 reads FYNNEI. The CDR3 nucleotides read TGTGCCAGCAGTGGGGAGGGACGGCGGGGCGGGGAGCTGTTTTTT. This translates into CASSGEGRRGGELFF.

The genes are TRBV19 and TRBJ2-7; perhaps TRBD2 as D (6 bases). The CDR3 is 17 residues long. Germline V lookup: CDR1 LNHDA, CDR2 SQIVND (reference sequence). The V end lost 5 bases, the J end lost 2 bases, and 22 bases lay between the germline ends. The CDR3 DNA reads TGTGCCAGTAGTTCCAGTTTAGCGGCAGCGGCTACCTACGAGCAGTACTTC. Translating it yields CASSSSLAAAATYEQYF.

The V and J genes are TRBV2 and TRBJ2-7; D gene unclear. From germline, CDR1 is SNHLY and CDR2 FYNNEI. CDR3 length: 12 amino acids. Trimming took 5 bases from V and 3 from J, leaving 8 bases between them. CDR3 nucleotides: TGTGCCAGCAGTTCAGTTCGCTACGAGCAGTACTTC. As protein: CASSSVRYEQYF. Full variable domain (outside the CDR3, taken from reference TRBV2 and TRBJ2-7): EPEVTQTPSHQVTQMGQEVILRCVPISNHLYFYWYRQILGQKVEFLVSFYNNEISEKSEIFDDQFSVERPDGSNFTLKIRSTKLEDSAMYFCASSSVRYEQYFGPGTRLTVT.

The DNA of the CDR3 is TGTGCCAGCAGTTCCTCCGGGACTAGTCCTGAGACCCAGTACTTC. This encodes CASSSSGTSPETQYF. The J gene is TRBJ2-5, the V gene TRBV7-9; TRBD2 agrees at 8 bases. Trimming at V came to 6 bases and at J to 5 bases, leaving 11 bases not matched to a gene. This CDR3 has 15 amino acids. Germline loops: CDR1 SEHNR, CDR2 FQNEAQ (reference sequence).

Here the CDR3 reads CASSTSGDGYTF. CDR3 DNA: TGTGCCAGCAGTACCTCGGGGGATGGCTACACCTTC. The genes are TRBV28 and TRBJ1-2; tentatively, D is TRBD1 (5 bases). The CDR3 contains 12 residues. Deletions cut 5 bases from V and 6 bases from J, with 10 bases between. CDR1 is MDHEN and CDR2 is SYDVKM in the germline V gene.

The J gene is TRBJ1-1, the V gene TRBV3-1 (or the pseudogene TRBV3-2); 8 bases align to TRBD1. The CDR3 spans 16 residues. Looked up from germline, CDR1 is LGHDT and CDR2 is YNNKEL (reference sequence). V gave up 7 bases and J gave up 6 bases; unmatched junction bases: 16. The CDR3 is CASTRGEAGGRAEAFF. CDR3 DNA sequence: TGTGCCAGCACCCGAGGGGAGGCAGGGGGCCGGGCTGAAGCTTTCTTT.

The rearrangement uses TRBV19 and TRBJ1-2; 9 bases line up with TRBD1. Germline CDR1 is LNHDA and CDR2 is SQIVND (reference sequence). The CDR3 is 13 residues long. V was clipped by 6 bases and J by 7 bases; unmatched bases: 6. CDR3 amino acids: CASSRGQGIGYTF. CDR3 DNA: TGTGCCAGTAGCAGGGGACAGGGTATTGGCTACACCTTC.

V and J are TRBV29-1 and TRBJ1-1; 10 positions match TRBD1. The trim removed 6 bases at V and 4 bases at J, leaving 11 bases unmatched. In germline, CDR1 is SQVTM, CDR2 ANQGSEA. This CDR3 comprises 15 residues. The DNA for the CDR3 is TGCAGCGTAAAGGCGGGGAGACAGGGGGCCACTGAAGCTTTCTTT. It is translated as CSVKAGRQGATEAFF.

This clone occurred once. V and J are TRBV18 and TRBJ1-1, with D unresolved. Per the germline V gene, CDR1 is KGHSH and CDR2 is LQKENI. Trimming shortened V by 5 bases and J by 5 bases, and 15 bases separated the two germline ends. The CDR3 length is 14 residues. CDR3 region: CASSSDSGGTEAFF. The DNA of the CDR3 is TGTGCCAGCTCATCCGACTCTGGTGGGACTGAAGCTTTCTTT.

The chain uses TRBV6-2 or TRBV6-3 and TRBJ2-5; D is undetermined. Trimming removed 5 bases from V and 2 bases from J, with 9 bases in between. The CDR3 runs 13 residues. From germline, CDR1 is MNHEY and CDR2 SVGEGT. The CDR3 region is CASSIFRQETQYF. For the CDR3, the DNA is TGTGCCAGCAGTATTTTCCGGCAAGAGACCCAGTACTTC.

The CDR3 loop is CASSLAQGTGPYGYTF. The CDR3, as DNA: TGTGCCAGCAGCTTGGCCCAGGGGACAGGACCCTATGGCTACACCTTC. The chain couples TRBV5-4 to TRBJ1-2; 8 nucleotides match TRBD1. CDR3 size: 16 residues. Losses at the gene ends were 0 bases for V and 4 bases for J; bases not matched to a gene: 8. Looked up from germline, CDR1 is SGHNT and CDR2 is YYREEE (reference sequence).

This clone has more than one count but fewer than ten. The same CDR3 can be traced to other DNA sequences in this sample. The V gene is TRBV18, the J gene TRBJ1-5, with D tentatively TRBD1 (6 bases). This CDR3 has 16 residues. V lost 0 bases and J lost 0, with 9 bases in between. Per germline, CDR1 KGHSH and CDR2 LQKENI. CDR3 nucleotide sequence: TGTGCCAGCTCACCACCTGGGACATCTAGCAATCAGCCCCAGCATTTT. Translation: CASSPPGTSSNQPQHF.

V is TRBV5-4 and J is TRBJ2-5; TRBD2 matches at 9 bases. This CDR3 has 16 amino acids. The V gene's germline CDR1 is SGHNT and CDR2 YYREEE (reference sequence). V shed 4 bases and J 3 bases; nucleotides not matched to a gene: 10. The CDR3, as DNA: TGTGCCAGCAGCAGGTTGGGCAGACTAGCGGAAGAGACCCAGTACTTC. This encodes CASSRLGRLAEETQYF.

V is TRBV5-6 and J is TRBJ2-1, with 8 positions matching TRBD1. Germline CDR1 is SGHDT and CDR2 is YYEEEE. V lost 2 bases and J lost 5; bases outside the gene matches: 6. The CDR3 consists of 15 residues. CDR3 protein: CASSFGTGSNNEQFF. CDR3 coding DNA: TGTGCCAGCAGCTTCGGGACAGGTTCTAACAATGAGCAGTTCTTC.

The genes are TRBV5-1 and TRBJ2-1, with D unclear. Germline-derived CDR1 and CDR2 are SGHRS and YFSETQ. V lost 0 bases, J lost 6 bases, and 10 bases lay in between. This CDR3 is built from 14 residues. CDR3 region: CASSLDQKSNEQFF. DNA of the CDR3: TGCGCCAGCAGCTTGGATCAGAAATCCAATGAGCAGTTCTTC.

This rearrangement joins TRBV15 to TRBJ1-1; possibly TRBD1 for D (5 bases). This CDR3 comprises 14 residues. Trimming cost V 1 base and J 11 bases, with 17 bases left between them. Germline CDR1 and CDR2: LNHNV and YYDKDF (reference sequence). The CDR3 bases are TGTGCCACCAGCAGAGTCTCCGGGGGGTTAGGCGCTTTCTTT. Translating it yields CATSRVSGGLGAFF.

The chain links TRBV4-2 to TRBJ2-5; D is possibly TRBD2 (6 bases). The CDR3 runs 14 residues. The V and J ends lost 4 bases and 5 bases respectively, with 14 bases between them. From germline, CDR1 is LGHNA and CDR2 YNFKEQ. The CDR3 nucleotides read TGTGCCAGCAGCCTGGAGGGAAGTTTTGAGACCCAGTACTTC. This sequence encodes CASSLEGSFETQYF.